The rows below give T cell receptor beta chains drawn from one sample of a study of shared clonotypes between healthy human individuals. Assay used: immunoSEQ multiplex PCR; TCRdb lists only in-frame clones, some missing. The sample includes approximately 940,000 clones, about three quarters of them seen just once. Sequencing was done on a sample of memory CD4+ T cells sorted from blood. Receptors originate from a man between 18 and 29 years old in good health. Each CDR3 is given with its conserved first and last residue. D genes are given only for firm matches. Not every row has a clone size; where given, it reads once, few, many or a size class.

CDR3 DNA: TGTGCCAGCAGGAAGAGCGGGAGGAATGAGCAGTTCTTC
CDR3 protein: CASRKSGRNEQFF
V gene: TRBV28
D gene: TRBD2
clone size: .
J gene: TRBJ2-1

CDR3 DNA: TGTGCCACCGCTAGCGGGGGTGGAGATACGCAGTATTTT
CDR3 protein: CATASGGGDTQYF
V gene: TRBV15
D gene: TRBD2
clone size: few
J gene: TRBJ2-3

CDR3 DNA: TGTGCCAGCTCAACACTGAGGGGTGGTGGTTCCTACGAGCAGTACTTC
CDR3 protein: CASSTLRGGGSYEQYF
V gene: TRBV18
D gene: .
clone size: .
J gene: TRBJ2-7

CDR3 DNA: TGTGCCTGGAGTATAGCTACCGGGGAGCTGTTTTTT
CDR3 protein: CAWSIATGELFF
V gene: TRBV30
D gene: .
clone size: .
J gene: TRBJ2-2

CDR3 DNA: TGTGCCAGCAGTAGGGACAGGGGGCTTGAAAAACTGTTTTTT
CDR3 protein: CASSRDRGLEKLFF
V gene: TRBV2
D gene: TRBD1
clone size: few
J gene: TRBJ1-4

CDR3 DNA: TGTGCCAGCAGCGTAGGACTTACAGGCACAGATACGCAGTATTTT
CDR3 protein: CASSVGLTGTDTQYF
V gene: TRBV9
D gene: .
clone size: many
J gene: TRBJ2-3

CDR3 DNA: TGTGCCAGCAGCTTAGGGGGGAGGGCTGAAGCTTTCTTT
CDR3 protein: CASSLGGRAEAFF
V gene: TRBV7-9
D gene: .
clone size: .
J gene: TRBJ1-1

CDR3 DNA: TGTGCCAGCAGCCGACAGGGTTGGACTGAAGCTTTCTTT
CDR3 protein: CASSRQGWTEAFF
V gene: TRBV5-4
D gene: TRBD1
clone size: .
J gene: TRBJ1-1

CDR3 DNA: TGCGCCAGCAGCCAAGTCGGGAGGAATTACGAGCAGTACTTC
CDR3 protein: CASSQVGRNYEQYF
V gene: TRBV4-3
D gene: TRBD2
clone size: once
J gene: TRBJ2-7

CDR3 DNA: TGCGCCAGCAGCTTGGGGGATTTAGACAATCAGCCCCAGCATTTT
CDR3 protein: CASSLGDLDNQPQHF
V gene: TRBV5-1
D gene: .
clone size: .
J gene: TRBJ1-5

CDR3 DNA: TGTGCCAGCATGGGGGTCGGGTCTACCTACGAGCAGTACTTC
CDR3 protein: CASMGVGSTYEQYF
V gene: TRBV19
D gene: .
clone size: .
J gene: TRBJ2-7

CDR3 DNA: TGCGCCAGCAGCCAACGTGGTAGCGGACTGATAAATGAGCAGTTCTTC
CDR3 protein: CASSQRGSGLINEQFF
V gene: TRBV4-1
D gene: .
clone size: .
J gene: TRBJ2-1

CDR3 DNA: TGCGCCAGCAGCCTGACAGGGGACGCCAGAGAGACCCAGTACTTC
CDR3 protein: CASSLTGDARETQYF
V gene: TRBV5-1
D gene: TRBD1
clone size: .
J gene: TRBJ2-5

CDR3 DNA: TGTGCCAGCAGTTTCCCACAGGGGGTGAGAACTGAAGCTTTCTTT
CDR3 protein: CASSFPQGVRTEAFF
V gene: TRBV28
D gene: TRBD1
clone size: .
J gene: TRBJ1-1

CDR3 DNA: TGTGCCAGCAGCCGGACCGGGGGGGGCGTGGAAAAACTGTTTTTT
CDR3 protein: CASSRTGGGVEKLFF
V gene: TRBV28
D gene: .
clone size: .
J gene: TRBJ1-4

CDR3 DNA: TGTGCCAGCAGTGGGCAAGGGTATAATTCACCCCTCCACTTT
CDR3 protein: CASSGQGYNSPLHF
V gene: TRBV2
D gene: .
clone size: .
J gene: TRBJ1-6

CDR3 DNA: TGTGCCAGCGGATTTCAGGGCGGCCGTGAAAAACTGTTTTTT
CDR3 protein: CASGFQGGREKLFF
V gene: TRBV6-5
D gene: .
clone size: few
J gene: TRBJ1-4

CDR3 DNA: TGTGCCAGCAGCTTTGGCGGGGGCTACAATGAGCAGTTCTTC
CDR3 protein: CASSFGGGYNEQFF
V gene: TRBV7-9
D gene: TRBD2
clone size: .
J gene: TRBJ2-1

CDR3 DNA: TGTGCCAGCAGCCGGGGGCTATACACAGATACGCAGTATTTT
CDR3 protein: CASSRGLYTDTQYF
V gene: TRBV7-2
D gene: .
clone size: .
J gene: TRBJ2-3

CDR3 DNA: TGTGCCACCAGCAGAGAAATGGCCTCGGGTAATTCACCCCTCCACTTT
CDR3 protein: CATSREMASGNSPLHF
V gene: TRBV15
D gene: .
clone size: .
J gene: TRBJ1-6

CDR3 DNA: TGTGCCTGGAGTGTTGGGACAGGGCCTAACTATGGCTACACCTTC
CDR3 protein: CAWSVGTGPNYGYTF
V gene: TRBV30
D gene: TRBD1
clone size: .
J gene: TRBJ1-2

CDR3 DNA: TGTGCCAGCAGACATCGGACGGATGCTAACTATGGCTACACCTTC
CDR3 protein: CASRHRTDANYGYTF
V gene: TRBV6-6
D gene: .
clone size: .
J gene: TRBJ1-2

CDR3 DNA: TGTGCTAGCAGCTTAATGCTAGGGAATGAGCAGTTCTTC
CDR3 protein: CASSLMLGNEQFF
V gene: TRBV7-7
D gene: .
clone size: few
J gene: TRBJ2-1

CDR3 DNA: TGCGCCAGCAGCCAAGCGGTTGCAACCGTCCAGTACTTC
CDR3 protein: CASSQAVATVQYF
V gene: TRBV10-1
D gene: .
clone size: .
J gene: TRBJ2-7

CDR3 DNA: TGTGCCAGCAGCCAAAGTGGGATGGGCAACACCGGGGAGCTGTTTTTT
CDR3 protein: CASSQSGMGNTGELFF
V gene: TRBV7-9
D gene: .
clone size: few
J gene: TRBJ2-2

CDR3 DNA: TGTGCCAGCAGCCTTGCTAGGGACAGGCCCTACGAGCAGTACTTC
CDR3 protein: CASSLARDRPYEQYF
V gene: TRBV7-9
D gene: TRBD1
clone size: .
J gene: TRBJ2-7

CDR3 DNA: TGTGCCAGCAGTTACTCGCAGGGGACGGGGGAGCTGTTTTTT
CDR3 protein: CASSYSQGTGELFF
V gene: TRBV6-5
D gene: .
clone size: .
J gene: TRBJ2-2

CDR3 DNA: TGTGCCAGCAGCTTCGCGACCGGGAACACCGGGGAGCTGTTTTTT
CDR3 protein: CASSFATGNTGELFF
V gene: TRBV7-2
D gene: .
clone size: .
J gene: TRBJ2-2

CDR3 DNA: TGCGCCAGCAGCTTGGAGGGGGCTGGCTACACCTTC
CDR3 protein: CASSLEGAGYTF
V gene: TRBV5-1
D gene: TRBD1
clone size: .
J gene: TRBJ1-2

CDR3 DNA: TGTGCCAGCAGCGTAGTGTGGGCGGGAGAGAATGAGCAGTTCTTC
CDR3 protein: CASSVVWAGENEQFF
V gene: TRBV9
D gene: TRBD2
clone size: .
J gene: TRBJ2-1